This is a list of T cell receptor beta chains from one sample in a study of T cells in Graves' hyperthyroidism and ophthalmopathy. TCRdb re-called the multiplex PCR reads with MiXCR, one entry per CDR3 protein. The table shows approximately 620,000 distinct CDR3 sequences, with about a sixth occurring only once. Sequencing was performed on blood. Receptor source: a woman aged 35 to 49 with Graves' ophthalmopathy. Both conserved end residues are part of each CDR3.

>14|TRBJ1-1|TRBV18
CASSTGVSITEAFF
>11|TRBJ1-5|TRBV28
CATSRNQPQHF
>14|TRBJ1-2|TRBV12-3/TRBV12-4
CASSRGRGDYGYTF
>14|TRBJ1-6|TRBV2
CASSRTGVNSPLHF
>17|TRBJ2-1|TRBV27
CASSSAVLAGGRYEQFF
>14|TRBJ2-3|TRBV12-3/TRBV12-4
CASGPRGIADTQYF
>12|TRBJ2-7|TRBV11-2
CASSTRRREQYF
>18|TRBJ2-1|TRBV28
CASNPLARTSGNRDEQFF
>14|TRBJ2-3|TRBV7-9
CASRQSGGTDTQYF
>14|TRBJ2-2|TRBV5-1
CASRRDRSTGELFF
>15|TRBJ1-2|TRBV18
CASSPGRSEGYGYTF
>14|TRBJ2-5|TRBV5-1
CASSTGGAQETQYF
>14|TRBJ1-3|TRBV7-2
CASSPFISGNTIYF
>18|TRBJ2-7|TRBV7-6
CASSLSGRGSGTTYEQYF
>15|TRBJ2-2|TRBV6-1
CASRDSPLYTGELFF
>16|TRBJ2-7|TRBV5-1
CASSRRGAPSSYEQYF
>15|TRBJ1-1|TRBV28
CASTPERVGGTEAFF
>15|TRBJ2-4|TRBV5-8
CASSLGDRAVNIQYF